Below, 22 T cell receptor beta chains from the same sample are listed, as sequenced in a study of Ad26.COV2.S vaccination and SARS-CoV-2 variants. Profiled with immunoSEQ multiplex PCR; TCRdb holds only in-frame clones, not every one. The table shows 380,000 or so clones, with roughly 85% occurring only once. Treatment: some 20 received Ad26.COV2.S at low or high dose, single or two shots; about 5 received placebo; per-sample allocation not given. Sample collection was performed on day 63 after the first vaccine or placebo injection. This material consisted of peripheral blood, taken in a trial of Ad26.COV2.S vaccine versus placebo. The receptors stem from a person aged 18-60 years who received the Ad26.COV2.S COVID-19 vaccine or a placebo.

The V gene is TRBV4-3, the J gene TRBJ1-1; D is unresolved. Per the germline V gene, CDR1 is LGHNA and CDR2 is YSLEER. Trimming stripped 5 bases from V and 0 bases from J, with 16 bases between. CDR3 length: 16 residues. CDR3 DNA: TGCGCCAGCAGCACACGCCGGCAGGCGGTGAACACTGAAGCTTTCTTT. Protein product: CASSTRRQAVNTEAFF.

The chain combines TRBV6-8 with TRBJ1-1; TRBD1 agrees at 7 bases. V shed 2 bases and J 2 bases; nucleotides not matched to a gene: 11. Per the germline V gene, CDR1 is MNHGY and CDR2 is SAAAGT. The CDR3 has 17 amino acids. The CDR3 reads CASSYECTGDRNTEAFF. The CDR3 DNA sequence: TGTGCCAGCAGTTACGAATGTACAGGGGATAGAAACACTGAAGCTTTCTTT.

The chain uses TRBV29-1 and TRBJ1-2; no reliable D call. Germline V gene lookup returns CDR1 SQVTM and CDR2 ANQGSEA. This CDR3 contains 13 residues. V shed 2 bases and J shed 0 bases, with 7 bases lying between them. CDR3 loop: CSVEQISNYGYTF. CDR3 nucleotide sequence: TGCAGCGTTGAACAGATATCTAACTATGGCTACACCTTC. The full variable domain, with the rest looked up from reference TRBV29-1 and TRBJ1-2, is SAVISQKPSRDICQRGTSLTIQCQVDSQVTMMFWYRQQPGQSLTLIATANQGSEATYESGFVIDKFPISRPNLTFSTLTVSNMSPEDSSIYLCSVEQISNYGYTFGSGTRLTVV.

A note on this clone: At one boundary the junction diverges from the germline segment, which might be a read error. V and J are TRBV5-1 and TRBJ2-1; 7 bases agree with TRBD2. Germline lookup yields CDR1 SGHRS and CDR2 YFSETQ. The CDR3 extends over 13 amino acids. CDR3 nucleotides: TGCGCCAGCAGCTTGGTTCCCGGGGGGTTTTGGGTCTTC. Amino acids: CASSLVPGGFWVF.

The J gene is TRBJ1-6, the V gene TRBV11-3; D remains unclear. The length of the CDR3 is 14 residues. Trimming took off 3 bases at V and 6 bases at J, with 9 bases between the two ends. Looked up from germline, CDR1 is SGHNT and CDR2 is YENEEA. CDR3 DNA: TGTGCCAGCAGCTTTGGCGGGGTTAATTCACCCCTCCACTTT. It yields the protein CASSFGGVNSPLHF. Drawing the rest from reference TRBV11-3 and TRBJ1-6, the complete variable domain is EAGVVQSPRYKIIEKKQPVAFWCNPISGHNTLYWYLQNLGQGPELLIRYENEEAVDDSQLPKDRFSAERLKGVDSTLKIQPAELGDSAVYLCASSFGGVNSPLHFGNGTRLTVT.

The V and J genes are TRBV7-9 and TRBJ1-5; TRBD1 is a possible D gene (6 bases). The V gene's germline CDR1 is SEHNR and CDR2 FQNEAQ (reference sequence). The CDR3 covers 17 residues. V was shortened by 5 bases and J by 2 bases, with 19 bases between the two germline ends. CDR3 in amino acids: CASSRGPGGWGNQPQHF. The CDR3 coding sequence is TGTGCCAGCAGCCGGGGGCCAGGCGGGTGGGGCAATCAGCCCCAGCATTTT. Drawing the rest from reference TRBV7-9 and TRBJ1-5, the complete variable domain is DTGVSQNPRHKITKRGQNVTFRCDPISEHNRLYWYRQTLGQGPEFLTYFQNEAQLEKSRLLSDRFSAERPKGSFSTLEIQRTEQGDSAMYLCASSRGPGGWGNQPQHFGDGTRLSIL.

This chain connects TRBV11-3 to TRBJ2-1; 8 bases line up with TRBD2. This CDR3 spans 15 amino acids. The junction had 8 bases not matched to a gene; V was cut back by 6 bases and J by 4 bases. Germline CDR1 is SGHNT and CDR2 is YENEEA. The DNA for the CDR3 is TGTGCCAGCAGACGAGCGGGAGCGAGTTACAATGAGCAGTTCTTC. Residues: CASRRAGASYNEQFF.

The chain carries TRBV24-1 and TRBJ2-3, with 14 bases identical to TRBD2. The trim removed 1 base at V and 3 bases at J, leaving 5 bases unmatched. The CDR3 spans 18 residues. Germline V gene data show CDR1 as KGHDR and CDR2 as SFDVKD. The CDR3 loop reads CATSDFRGLAGVTDTQYF. DNA for the CDR3: TGTGCCACCAGTGATTTCCGGGGACTAGCGGGAGTAACAGATACGCAGTATTTT.

The chain joins TRBV6-5 to TRBJ1-6, with D tentatively TRBD1 (5 bases). Trimming stripped 4 bases from V and 4 bases from J, with 8 bases between. The CDR3 loop spans 14 amino acids. Germline loops: CDR1 MNHEY, CDR2 SVGAGI. Here the CDR3 DNA reads TGTGCCAGCAGTTGGGACCCTTATAATTCACCCCTCCACTTT. It is translated as CASSWDPYNSPLHF.

This clone was detected a few times. The V and J genes are TRBV4-1 and TRBJ1-6; a possible D gene is TRBD1 (5 bases). The V gene lost 0 bases and the J gene lost 11 bases, with 14 bases spanning the gap. The CDR3 length is 15 residues. Germline V lookup: CDR1 MGHRA, CDR2 YSYEKL. The CDR3 here is CASSQEPQGPTPLHF. In DNA form, the CDR3 reads TGCGCCAGCAGCCAAGAGCCCCAGGGCCCGACACCCCTCCACTTT.

V gene TRBV27 combines with J gene TRBJ2-1; no firm D call. V lost 2 bases and J lost 8, with 13 bases in between. The CDR3 runs 14 residues. CDR1 and CDR2 (germline): MNHEY, SMNVEV (reference sequence). CDR3 DNA sequence: TGTGCCAGCAGTTTAAAAGACTTGTGGGATGAGCAGTTCTTC. Translated: CASSLKDLWDEQFF.

The V call is TRBV6-6, the J call TRBJ1-2; D is unclear. Trimming stripped 2 bases from V and 2 bases from J, with 9 bases between. The germline V gene has CDR1 MNHNY and CDR2 SVGAGI (reference sequence). The CDR3 totals 14 residues. CDR3 region: CASSYNRLNYGYTF. As DNA, the CDR3 is TGTGCCAGCAGTTACAATAGGCTCAACTATGGCTACACCTTC.

This chain joins TRBV15 and TRBJ2-2, with D perhaps assigned TRBD1 or TRBD2 (6 bases each). The V end was cut by 8 bases, the J end by 2 bases, with 12 bases between. This CDR3 has 14 residues. Germline V CDR1 and CDR2: LNHNV, YYDKDF (reference sequence). The CDR3 DNA sequence: TGTGCCACCGCGGGACACCGTAACACCGGGGAGCTGTTTTTT. The encoded protein is CATAGHRNTGELFF.

This clone appeared once. This sequence joins TRBV5-6 and TRBJ1-6; perhaps TRBD1 as D (6 bases). This CDR3 contains 14 residues. V lost 1 base to trimming and J lost 7 bases, with 9 bases between them. Germline CDR1 is SGHDT and CDR2 is YYEEEE. CDR3 protein: CASSLYRGNSPLHF. The CDR3, as DNA: TGTGCCAGCAGCTTGTATAGGGGGAATTCACCCCTCCACTTT.

The chain links TRBV6-1 to TRBJ2-5, with D perhaps assigned TRBD1 or TRBD2 (6 bases each). The ends were cut back, 5 bases at V and 5 bases at J, with 15 bases in the middle. The CDR3 consists of 14 residues. CDR1 and CDR2 from the germline V gene are MNHNS and SASEGT. CDR3: CASSYHGGKETQYF. In nucleotides, the CDR3 is TGTGCCAGCAGTTATCACGGGGGCAAGGAGACCCAGTACTTC.

V is TRBV19 and J is TRBJ1-5, with 7 bases lining up with TRBD1. V dropped 4 bases and J dropped 5; count of bases not matched to a gene: 5. Germline V gene lookup returns CDR1 LNHDA and CDR2 SQIVND (reference sequence). The CDR3 covers 14 residues. The CDR3 sequence: CASSTRQGHQPQHF. The CDR3, as DNA: TGTGCCAGTAGTACCCGACAGGGCCATCAGCCCCAGCATTTT.

This chain connects TRBV6-5 to TRBJ1-1; 7 bases align to TRBD1. This CDR3 comprises 13 residues. The germline gives CDR1 MNHEY, CDR2 SVGAGI. Trimming at V came to 4 bases and at J to 3 bases, leaving 2 bases not matched to a gene. This CDR3 is CASSSTGDTEAFF. In DNA, the CDR3 is TGTGCCAGCAGTTCTACAGGGGACACTGAAGCTTTCTTT.

The V call is TRBV5-4, the J call TRBJ1-6; D remains ambiguous. CDR3 length equals 14 residues. Trimming left V 1 base short and J 7 bases short, with 9 bases between. The V gene's germline CDR1 is SGHNT and CDR2 YYREEE (reference sequence). The CDR3 loop reads CASSLTSGNSPLHF. The CDR3 nucleotides are TGTGCCAGCAGCTTGACGTCTGGGAATTCACCCCTCCACTTT. The variable domain in full, with the rest retrieved from reference TRBV5-4 and TRBJ1-6, is ETGVTQSPTHLIKTRGQQVTLRCSSQSGHNTVSWYQQALGQGPQFIFQYYREEENGRGNFPPRFSGLQFPNYSSELNVNALELDDSALYLCASSLTSGNSPLHFGNGTRLTVT.

J is TRBJ2-3 and V is TRBV19; D tentatively reads TRBD1 or TRBD2 (6 bases each). CDR1 and CDR2 from the germline V gene are LNHDA and SQIVND (reference sequence). The CDR3 is 12 residues long. Trimming took 6 bases from V and 4 from J, leaving 8 bases between them. CDR3 bases: TGTGCCAGTAGGGAGGGGGCAGATACGCAGTATTTT. It codes for CASREGADTQYF.

The count of this clone is one. This chain links TRBV27 with TRBJ2-1, with unresolved D. V was pared by 2 bases and J by 7 bases, with 12 bases between. The CDR3 consists of 14 residues. Germline lookup yields CDR1 MNHEY and CDR2 SMNVEV (reference sequence). CDR3 DNA sequence: TGTGCCAGCAGTTTAAGAAGCTATAGAAATGAGCAGTTCTTC. It codes for CASSLRSYRNEQFF.

The chain has TRBV5-5 and TRBJ1-1, with TRBD1 matching over 7 bases. The CDR3 is 15 amino acids. Trimming removed 2 bases from V and 4 bases from J; junction bases left unmatched: 8. Germline CDR1 and CDR2: SGHKS and YYEKEE (reference sequence). The CDR3 region has the DNA TGTGCCAGCAGCTTACGGGTTGGGACAGCCACTGAAGCTTTCTTT. Translating gives CASSLRVGTATEAFF.

This clone has only one observation. The chain combines TRBV18 with TRBJ1-2; TRBD1 might be the D (6 bases). This CDR3 comprises 14 residues. Looked up from germline, CDR1 is KGHSH and CDR2 is LQKENI. Trimming took 0 bases from V and 7 from J, leaving 12 bases between them. The CDR3 DNA sequence: TGTGCCAGCTCACCACCGGTACAGGGTTTTGGCTACACCTTC. The encoded protein is CASSPPVQGFGYTF.